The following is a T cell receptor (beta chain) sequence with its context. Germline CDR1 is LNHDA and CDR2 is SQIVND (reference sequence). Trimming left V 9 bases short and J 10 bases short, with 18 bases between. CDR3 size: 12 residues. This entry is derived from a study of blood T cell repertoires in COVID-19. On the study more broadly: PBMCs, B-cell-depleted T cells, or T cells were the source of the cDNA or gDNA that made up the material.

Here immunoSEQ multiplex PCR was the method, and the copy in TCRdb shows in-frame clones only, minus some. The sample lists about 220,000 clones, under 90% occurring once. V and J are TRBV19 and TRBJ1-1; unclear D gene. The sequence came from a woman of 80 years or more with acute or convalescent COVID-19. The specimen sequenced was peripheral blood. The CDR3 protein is CASNPANSGAFF. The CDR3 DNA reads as TGTGCCAGCAACCCGGCTAACAGTGGAGCTTTCTTT.